This TCR beta chain was recorded in a study of blood T cell repertoires in COVID-19. Across the whole study: Material from acute and convalescent COVID-19 was sourced from the United States, Italy and Spain.

In the authors' methods: Nucleated cell number was recorded as an estimate derived from reference gene primer amplification. Sequenced by immunoSEQ multiplex PCR; TCRdb stores in-frame clones only, minus some. V and J calls and clone size follow that table, whereas D and trimming were derived from the DNA. The sample has 80,000 to 100,000 clones; roughly 90% are singletons. Per germline, CDR1 SGHDT and CDR2 YYEEEE. V lost 0 bases, J lost 4 bases, and 8 bases lay in between. The CDR3 is 14 amino acids. The sequenced material came from peripheral blood. The TCR was taken from a human donor with COVID-19, enrolled during active disease. The donor label of this sample is uncertain. The genes are TRBV5-6 and TRBJ1-3, with D maybe TRBD1 (5 bases). CDR3 residues: CASSLGTLGNTIYF. The CDR3 coding sequence is TGTGCCAGCAGCTTGGGGACATTAGGAAACACCATATATTTT.